This T cell receptor beta chain appears in the sequencing data of a study of T cells after yellow fever vaccination. In regard to this clonotype: As yet, its antigen is unknown.

5'RACE template switching produced TCR cDNA carrying a universal primer site and UMIs. TCRdb re-analysed the 5' RACE reads in MiXCR, keeping a single row per CDR3 protein. This table has hundreds of thousands of distinct CDR3 sequences, less than 4.5% appearing once. Study-wide points: The presence of abundant clonotypes contaminating from the bulk population was possible in FACS-sorted repertoires. In post-booster samples, most primary-vaccination clones reappeared (approximately 97% CD4, 88% CD8).

The input for sequencing was PBMCs, taken on the day of the yellow fever booster vaccination. This sequence originates from a man aged 18 to 29 who received the YFV17D yellow fever vaccine.

The CDR3 DNA sequence: TGTGCCAGCAGCTTAAATAGACTAGCGGGGGCCGTCTACGAGCAGTACGTC. This codes for CASSLNRLAGAVYEQYV. The chain links TRBV7-3 to TRBJ2-7; 12 bases are a match to TRBD2. CDR1 is SGHTA and CDR2 is FQGTGA in the germline V gene. The V gene end was trimmed by 1 base and the J gene end by 3 bases; junction bases not matched to a gene: 7. This CDR3 is built from 17 residues.